This T cell receptor (beta chain) was found in a study of T-cell reconstitution after alpha-beta-depleted transplantation in children. Unique molecular identifiers tagged the TCRbeta library. Via MiXCR, TCRdb re-called the PCR reads, giving one row per CDR3 protein. The table records over 300,000 distinct CDR3 sequences, 10% to 13% of them present only once. This clonotype was obtained from a human donor who donated a stem cell graft to a child with acute lymphoblastic leukemia. The sample here was PBMCs from the stem cell graft donor, taken from the stem cell graft.

CDR3 sequence reads: CSAPRSRDYGYTF. The CDR3 DNA reads as TGCAGTGCTCCACGAAGTCGGGACTATGGCTACACCTTC. The chain joins TRBV20-1 to TRBJ1-2; no firm D call. CDR1 and CDR2 (germline): DFQATT, SNEGSKA (reference sequence). This CDR3 spans 13 amino acids. V was trimmed by 5 bases and J by 3 bases, leaving 13 bases between them.